Shown below are 31 T cell receptor beta chains from a single sample sequenced in a study of blood T cells in healthy people across ages. A second PCR of about 7 to 12 cycles used a sample-barcoded 5' primer and a J-beta primer mix. Each CDR3 protein is one row after TCRdb ran MiXCR on the 5' RACE reads. The profile covers some 900,000 distinct CDR3 sequences, with roughly 43% appearing a single time and under 15% taken by the ten largest. Sequencing was done on a sample of blood. The receptors derive from a man aged 25-40 years in good health.

The CDR3 DNA is TGTGCCAGCAGCTTATTCGGCGCTGAAGCTTTCTTT. Protein product: CASSLFGAEAFF. The chain combines TRBV7-9 with TRBJ1-1; D unresolved. The CDR3 is 12 amino acids. V lost 2 bases and J lost 6, with 7 bases in between. In germline, CDR1 is SEHNR, CDR2 FQNEAQ (reference sequence).

The gene calls are TRBV20-1 and TRBJ2-7; 10 positions match TRBD1. CDR3 size: 13 residues. Losses at the gene ends were 7 bases for V and 1 base for J; bases not matched to a gene: 4. Per germline, CDR1 DFQATT and CDR2 SNEGSKA (reference sequence). Written as DNA, the CDR3 is TGCAGTGGAGGGGGACAGGGGTCCTACGAGCAGTACTTC. This sequence encodes CSGGGQGSYEQYF.

The rearrangement joins TRBV2 to TRBJ2-3; D may be TRBD1 or TRBD2 (5 bases each). Per germline, CDR1 SNHLY and CDR2 FYNNEI. The CDR3 totals 15 residues. V lost 5 bases to trimming and J lost 6 bases, with 18 bases between them. In DNA, the CDR3 is TGTGCCAGCAGTAACCAGGGTACCGGCGGGGATACGCAGTATTTT. It is translated as CASSNQGTGGDTQYF.

V and J are TRBV4-3 and TRBJ1-1; possibly TRBD1 for D (6 bases). The ends were cut back, 0 bases at V and 0 bases at J, with 14 bases in the middle. The CDR3 has 17 amino acids. Germline CDR1 reads LGHNA; CDR2 reads YSLEER. The CDR3 sequence is CASSQDGLGGLNTEAFF. The CDR3 bases are TGCGCCAGCAGCCAAGATGGATTGGGGGGCCTGAACACTGAAGCTTTCTTT.

This clonotype has a handful of counts. This sequence joins TRBV29-1 and TRBJ2-3; D might be TRBD1 or TRBD2, each matching 6 bases. Germline V CDR1 and CDR2: SQVTM, ANQGSEA. Trimming removed 4 bases at V and 10 bases at J, with 15 bases between. The CDR3 runs 12 residues. This chain's CDR3 is CSVGGAGEPQYF. CDR3 nucleotide sequence: TGCAGCGTTGGGGGGGCTGGGGAACCGCAGTATTTT.

This chain joins TRBV30 and TRBJ2-1; D is uncertain. The CDR3 has 11 residues. The V gene's germline CDR1 is GTSNPN and CDR2 SVGIG (reference sequence). V was trimmed by 4 bases and J by 4 bases, leaving 5 bases between them. DNA for the CDR3: TGTGCCTGGACCCTATACAATGAGCAGTTCTTC. Translation: CAWTLYNEQFF.

The chain is built from TRBV18 and TRBJ1-6; D unresolved. Germline-derived CDR1 and CDR2 are KGHSH and LQKENI. The V gene lost 5 bases and the J gene lost 5 bases, with 10 bases spanning the gap. The CDR3 sequence is 14 residues long. The CDR3 DNA follows: TGTGCCAGCTCAAACGGGGTGAATAATTCACCCCTCCACTTT. It translates to CASSNGVNNSPLHF.

J is TRBJ2-3 and V is TRBV25-1; 7 positions match TRBD1. Germline V CDR1 and CDR2: MGHDK, SYGVNS. The CDR3 totals 16 residues. The J segment lost 0 bases and the V segment lost 4 bases, leaving 7 bases of the junction unmatched. The CDR3, as DNA: TGTGCCAGCAGTGGTACGACAGGGTCGAGCACAGATACGCAGTATTTT. Translating gives CASSGTTGSSTDTQYF.

The CDR3 protein is CASSPLGQGGSYNEQFF. DNA of the CDR3: TGTGCCAGCAGTCCCCTTGGACAGGGTGGGTCCTACAATGAGCAGTTCTTC. The chain uses TRBV28 and TRBJ2-1; 8 bases fit TRBD1. Germline V gene lookup returns CDR1 MDHEN and CDR2 SYDVKM. This CDR3 comprises 17 residues. V was clipped by 5 bases and J by 1 base; unmatched bases: 10.

The chain joins TRBV3-1 to TRBJ2-3, with 7 positions matching TRBD1. The germline gives CDR1 LGHDT, CDR2 YNNKEL (reference sequence). J was trimmed by 1 base and V by 6 bases; bases with no gene match: 7. The CDR3 has 15 residues. CDR3 in amino acids: CASRDDRARTDTQYF. CDR3 nucleotides: TGTGCCAGCAGGGATGACAGGGCACGCACAGATACGCAGTATTTT.

V gene TRBV6-5 combines with J gene TRBJ2-1, with TRBD1 matching 7 bases. Germline V gene sequence: CDR1 MNHEY, CDR2 SVGAGI. V shed 5 bases and J 5 bases; nucleotides not matched to a gene: 6. CDR3 size: 14 residues. Here the CDR3 DNA reads TGTGCCAGCAGTCCACAGGGGCATAACAATGAGCAGTTCTTC. This sequence encodes CASSPQGHNNEQFF.

The rearrangement links TRBV6-5 to TRBJ2-5; D gene unclear. V lost 7 bases and J 2 bases, leaving 17 bases between the germline ends. The CDR3 consists of 15 residues. The V gene's germline CDR1 is MNHEY and CDR2 SVGAGI. In nucleotides, the CDR3 is TGTGCCAGCACGTACTCGGGCACAGTTCAAGAGACCCAGTACTTC. As protein: CASTYSGTVQETQYF.

The V call is TRBV4-3, the J call TRBJ2-7; D possibly corresponds to TRBD1 (6 bases). Per the germline V gene, CDR1 is LGHNA and CDR2 is YSLEER. The V gene lost 2 bases and the J gene lost 0 bases, with 11 bases spanning the gap. The CDR3 has 15 residues. CDR3 amino acids: CASSQLQGSSYEQYF. The CDR3 DNA reads as TGCGCCAGCAGCCAATTACAGGGTAGCTCCTACGAGCAGTACTTC.

V gene TRBV7-2 combines with J gene TRBJ2-5, with 8 bases identical to TRBD2. CDR3 size: 15 residues. Germline V gene data show CDR1 as SGHTA and CDR2 as FQGNSA. V lost 1 base and J lost 4; bases outside the gene matches: 5. CDR3 nucleotides: TGTGCCAGCAGCTTAGTACAACTAGCGGCAGAGACCCAGTACTTC. Translating gives CASSLVQLAAETQYF.

The chain employs TRBV28 and TRBJ2-7; 8 bases map to TRBD1. The J call may be in error: the DNA end matches TRBJ2-5 better. This CDR3 region has 15 residues. The germline V gene encodes CDR1 MDHEN and CDR2 SYDVKM. CDR3 coding DNA: TGTGCCAGCAGACCTCAGACAGGGGCGATCGGGACCCAGTACTTC. The encoded protein is CASRPQTGAIGTQYF.

The genes are TRBV13 and TRBJ2-3; 11 positions match TRBD2. Germline CDR1 reads PRHDT; CDR2 reads FYEKMQ (reference sequence). The CDR3 sequence is 16 residues long. The V and J ends lost 4 bases and 2 bases, in that order; junction bases with no gene match: 5. The CDR3 sequence is CASSSRLAGYTDTQYF. CDR3 in DNA: TGTGCCAGCAGCTCTCGACTAGCGGGGTACACAGATACGCAGTATTTT.

The chain combines TRBV4-1 with TRBJ1-1; a weak D match, TRBD1 (6 bases). The ends were cut back, 4 bases at V and 1 base at J, with 16 bases in the middle. The germline V gene has CDR1 MGHRA and CDR2 YSYEKL. The CDR3 length is 16 residues. The CDR3 here is CASSPREGVGNTEAFF. The CDR3 nucleotides are TGCGCCAGCAGCCCTCGGGAGGGGGTCGGGAACACTGAAGCTTTCTTT.

The table lists this clonotype with a few counts. The chain joins TRBV6-1 to TRBJ1-5; no firm D call. Deletions cut 2 bases from V and 2 bases from J, with 7 bases between. This CDR3 contains 14 residues. Germline V CDR1 and CDR2: MNHNS, SASEGT. The CDR3 bases are TGTGCCAGCAGTGAATCCGGAGGCAATCAGCCCCAGCATTTT. Protein: CASSESGGNQPQHF.

The chain recombines TRBV7-2 with TRBJ2-1; 8 bases map to TRBD2. Germline values: CDR1 SGHTA, CDR2 FQGNSA. V was clipped by 1 base and J by 4 bases; unmatched bases: 6. There are 16 residues in the CDR3. For the CDR3, the DNA is TGTGCCAGCAGCTTAGGTGCCCAGCGGGGGTACAATGAGCAGTTCTTC. Protein product: CASSLGAQRGYNEQFF.

The CDR3 here is CASSFGQLGEQYF. The CDR3 region has the DNA TGTGCCAGCAGCTTCGGACAGCTGGGGGAGCAGTACTTC. The V call is TRBV7-6, the J call TRBJ2-4; D might be TRBD1 (6 bases). This CDR3 contains 13 residues. V was trimmed by 3 bases and J by 13 bases, leaving 16 bases between them. CDR1 and CDR2 (germline): SGHVS, FNYEAQ.

The CDR3: CASSPHFDREYTGELFF. For the CDR3, the DNA is TGTGCCAGCAGTCCTCATTTCGACAGGGAATACACCGGGGAGCTGTTTTTT. The chain recombines TRBV28 with TRBJ2-2; 7 nucleotides align to TRBD1. This CDR3 region has 17 residues. Germline CDR1 MDHEN, CDR2 SYDVKM. The V segment lost 5 bases and the J segment 3 bases; nucleotides outside the gene matches: 12. The entire variable domain, with the rest obtained from reference TRBV28 and TRBJ2-2, is as follows: DVKVTQSSRYLVKRTGEKVFLECVQDMDHENMFWYRQDPGLGLRLIYFSYDVKMKEKGDIPEGYSVSREKKERFSLILESASTNQTSMYLCASSPHFDREYTGELFFGEGSRLTVL.

The chain uses TRBV12-3 or TRBV12-4 and TRBJ1-4; 7 bases agree with TRBD1. The CDR3 is 14 amino acids. Trimming removed 4 bases from V and 10 bases from J; junction bases left unmatched: 9. CDR3 sequence: CASSSSGSGGKLFF. As DNA, the CDR3 is TGTGCCAGCAGTTCCTCAGGGTCAGGGGGAAAACTGTTTTTT.

CDR3 sequence: CASSQMMGPRYF. CDR3 coding DNA: TGTGCCAGCAGCCAAATGATGGGCCCGCGGTACTTC. V is TRBV3-1 and J is TRBJ2-7; D is uncertain. The germline V gene has CDR1 LGHDT and CDR2 YNNKEL (reference sequence). V was trimmed by 2 bases and J by 12 bases, leaving 14 bases between them. The CDR3 covers 12 residues.

V and J are TRBV30 and TRBJ2-5; maybe TRBD2 (5 bases). In germline, CDR1 is GTSNPN, CDR2 SVGIG (reference sequence). This CDR3 region has 12 residues. V shed 8 bases and J shed 0 bases, with 10 bases lying between them. The CDR3 loop is CAATGYQETQYF. The CDR3 nucleotides are TGTGCCGCAACGGGGTACCAAGAGACCCAGTACTTC.

This clonotype was counted a few times. The V call is TRBV10-3, the J call TRBJ2-4; 7 bases are a match to TRBD1. The CDR3 consists of 14 residues. Germline CDR1 reads ENHRY; CDR2 reads SYGVKD. With 6 bases clipped from V and 6 bases from J, the junction kept 8 bases outside the gene matches. The CDR3 bases are TGTGCCATCAGCGATGGCCGACAGGGAAACATTCAGTACTTC. Residues: CAISDGRQGNIQYF.

The chain joins TRBV4-1 to TRBJ2-7; 8 positions agree with TRBD2. The closer fit of TRBJ2-5 to the DNA end suggests the J call may be wrong. Germline CDR1 reads MGHRA; CDR2 reads YSYEKL. The CDR3 consists of 15 residues. The CDR3 here is CASSRPTGGQETQYF. CDR3 bases: TGCGCCAGCAGCCGACCGACGGGGGGGCAAGAGACCCAGTACTTC.

J is TRBJ2-3 and V is TRBV28; 8 bases are shared with TRBD2. The CDR3 totals 13 residues. The germline V gene encodes CDR1 MDHEN and CDR2 SYDVKM. Trimming took 5 bases from V and 9 from J; bases not matched to a gene: 7. CDR3 sequence: CASSGVRGGTQYF. The CDR3 DNA is TGTGCCAGCAGTGGGGTTCGGGGGGGAACGCAGTATTTT.

This clonotype occurred a few times. The chain carries TRBV7-2 and TRBJ2-1; D is uncertain. CDR1 is SGHTA and CDR2 is FQGNSA in the germline V gene. The V and J ends lost 1 base and 3 bases respectively, with 7 bases between them. The CDR3 is 14 amino acids. The CDR3 sequence is CASSLDGFYNEQFF. As DNA, the CDR3 is TGTGCCAGCAGCTTAGATGGCTTCTACAATGAGCAGTTCTTC.

The chain carries TRBV20-1 and TRBJ2-3, with TRBD1 as a possible D gene (5 bases). The CDR3 has 14 residues. Between the trimmed V and J ends, which lost 3 bases and 3 bases, there was a span of 13 bases. Germline V gene lookup returns CDR1 DFQATT and CDR2 SNEGSKA (reference sequence). The CDR3 sequence: CSARARVGTDTQYF. The CDR3 nucleotides read TGCAGTGCTAGGGCCAGGGTGGGTACAGATACGCAGTATTTT.

The chain has TRBV20-1 and TRBJ1-5; D is undetermined. Trimming cost V 3 bases and J 6 bases, with 15 bases left between them. This CDR3 is 14 amino acids long. Germline assignment: CDR1 DFQATT and CDR2 SNEGSKA (reference sequence). CDR3 DNA: TGCAGTGCTAGGGAAGGAACCTATTCTCAGCCCCAGCATTTT. Amino acid sequence: CSAREGTYSQPQHF.

This sequence joins TRBV12-3 or TRBV12-4 and TRBJ2-5, with a possible D match to TRBD2 (5 bases). V was clipped by 5 bases and J by 3 bases, with 10 bases between them. This CDR3 comprises 13 residues. CDR3 DNA: TGTGCCAGCAGTAACCGGGGAAAAGAGACCCAGTACTTC. Protein sequence: CASSNRGKETQYF.